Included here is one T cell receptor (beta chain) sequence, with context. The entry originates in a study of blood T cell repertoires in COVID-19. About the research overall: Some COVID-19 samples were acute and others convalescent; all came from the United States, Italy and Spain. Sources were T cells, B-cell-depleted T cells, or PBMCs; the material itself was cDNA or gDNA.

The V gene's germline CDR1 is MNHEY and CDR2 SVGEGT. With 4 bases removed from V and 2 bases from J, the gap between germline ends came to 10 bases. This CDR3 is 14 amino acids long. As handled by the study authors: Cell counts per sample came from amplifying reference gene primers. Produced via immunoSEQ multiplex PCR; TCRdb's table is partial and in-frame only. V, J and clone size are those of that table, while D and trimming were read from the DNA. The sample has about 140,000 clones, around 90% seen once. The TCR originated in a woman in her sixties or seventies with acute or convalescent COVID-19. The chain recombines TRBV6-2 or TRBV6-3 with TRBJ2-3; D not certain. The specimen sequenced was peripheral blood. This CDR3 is CASSSRLATDTQYF. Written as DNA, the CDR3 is TGTGCCAGCAGTTCAAGACTTGCCACAGATACGCAGTATTTT.